This T cell receptor (beta chain) was observed in a study of blood T cell repertoires in COVID-19. Germline values: CDR1 SQVTM, CDR2 ANQGSEA. After removal of 5 bases from V and 0 bases from J, the junction contained 5 bases not matched to a gene. This CDR3 comprises 14 residues. Libraries were prepared by immunoSEQ multiplex PCR; TCRdb keeps only in-frame clonotypes and omits some of them. Of 40,000 to 55,000 clones in the sample, 85% to 90% were seen once. This TCR derives from a human donor in a cohort sampled during active COVID-19. This chain uses TRBV29-1 with TRBJ1-1, with 8 bases lining up with TRBD1. The sample comprised peripheral blood. The CDR3 DNA sequence: TGCAGCGTTCTGACAGGGGCTATGAACACTGAAGCTTTCTTT. Encoded protein: CSVLTGAMNTEAFF.